This T cell receptor (beta chain) was recovered during a study of long-term antiretroviral therapy in people with HIV. The germline V and J ends were trimmed by 5 bases and 4 bases, with 6 bases remaining between them. This CDR3 region has 12 residues. From germline, CDR1 is SGHAT and CDR2 FQNNGV. Assay version v3.0 of immunoSEQ was used, and it was run at survey level. Data came from immunoSEQ multiplex PCR; TCRdb stores just in-frame clones and leaves some out. The repertoire consists of about 24,000 clones, with roughly 79% occurring once and the leading ten covering roughly 16%. This chain links TRBV11-2 with TRBJ2-1; no firm D call. This TCR came from a woman between 18 and 29 years old with HIV. The sequences come from unsorted PBMCs, collected at the start of antiretroviral therapy, before treatment. The CDR3 region has the DNA TGTGCCAGCAGCCCTGAGTACAATGAGCAGTTCTTC. Its translation is CASSPEYNEQFF.